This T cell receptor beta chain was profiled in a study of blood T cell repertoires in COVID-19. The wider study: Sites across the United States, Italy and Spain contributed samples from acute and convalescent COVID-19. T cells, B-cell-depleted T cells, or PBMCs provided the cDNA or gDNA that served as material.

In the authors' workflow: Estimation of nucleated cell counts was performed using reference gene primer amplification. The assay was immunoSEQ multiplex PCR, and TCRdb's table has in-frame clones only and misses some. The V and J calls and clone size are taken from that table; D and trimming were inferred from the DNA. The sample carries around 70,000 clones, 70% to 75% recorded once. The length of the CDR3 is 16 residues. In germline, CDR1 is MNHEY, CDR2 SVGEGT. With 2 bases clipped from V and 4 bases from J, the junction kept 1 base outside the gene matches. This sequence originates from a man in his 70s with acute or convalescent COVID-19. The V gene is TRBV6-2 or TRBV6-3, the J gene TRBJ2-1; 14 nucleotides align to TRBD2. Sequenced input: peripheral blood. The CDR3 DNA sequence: TGTGCCAGCAGTTACGGGACTAGCGGGGGATACAATGAGCAGTTCTTC. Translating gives CASSYGTSGGYNEQFF.